This T cell receptor beta chain is drawn from a study of CD8+ T cells in alopecia areata. Overall study: Each day, treated patients took oral tofacitinib twice, at 5 to 10 mg per dose.

Extracted from the samples, RNA was reverse transcribed into cDNA to serve as the sequencing template. Libraries were prepared by immunoSEQ multiplex PCR; TCRdb keeps only in-frame clonotypes and omits some of them. Of roughly 120,000 clones in the sample, more than 30% were seen once. The study, taken as a whole, reports: Scalp repertoires also include resident alphabeta T cells from normal skin. Lesional tissue from the scalp (especially in alopecia totalis/universalis) showed higher clonality than normal scalp.

The CDR3 is made up of 16 amino acids. Trimming stripped 0 bases from V and 3 bases from J, with 13 bases between. CDR1 is SGHRS, CDR2 YFSETQ, per germline. Concerning this clone: No antigen is known for it.

Sequencing was done on a sample of CD4+ T cells sorted from blood. The source of this sequence is a human donor with alopecia areata. V and J are TRBV5-1 and TRBJ2-1; tentative D call: TRBD2 (6 bases). The CDR3 DNA sequence: TGCGCCAGCAGCTTGGATCCCCAGGGAGGCTACAATGAGCAGTTCTTC. Amino acids: CASSLDPQGGYNEQFF.